One sample yielded the 13 T cell receptor beta chains listed below, sequenced in a study of cytomegalovirus exposure and HLA in healthy donors. Both 60 Vbeta primers and 13 Jbeta primers went into the PCR. Sequenced by immunoSEQ multiplex PCR; TCRdb stores in-frame clones only, minus some. The sample has about 130,000 clones, around 77% seen once. Sequencing used PBMCs. The receptors were sampled from a middle-aged woman in good health and CMV-seropositive.

This clone has more than one count but fewer than ten. The V call is TRBV5-1, the J call TRBJ1-1; TRBD1 aligns across 7 bases. V lost 4 bases, J lost 4 bases, and 7 bases stayed unmatched. The CDR3 covers 14 residues. CDR1 is SGHRS, CDR2 YFSETQ, per germline. The chain's CDR3 is CASSTRTGPTEAFF. The CDR3 bases are TGCGCCAGCAGCACCCGGACAGGCCCCACTGAAGCTTTCTTT.

The V gene is TRBV6-1, the J gene TRBJ2-1; 10 bases map to TRBD2. The germline CDR1 and CDR2 sequences are MNHNS and SASEGT. The junction had 4 bases not matched to a gene; V was cut back by 5 bases and J by 3 bases. The CDR3 has 15 amino acids. CDR3 sequence reads: CASSRLAGNYNEQFF. As DNA, the CDR3 is TGTGCCAGCAGTCGACTAGCGGGTAACTACAATGAGCAGTTCTTC.

This chain joins TRBV15 and TRBJ1-1; possible D gene TRBD1, 5 bases. Deletions cut 3 bases from V and 4 bases from J, with 21 bases between. CDR1 is LNHNV and CDR2 is YYDKDF in the germline V gene (reference sequence). The CDR3 consists of 17 residues. The CDR3 is CATSRAGISAGVTEAFF. CDR3 in DNA: TGTGCCACCAGCAGGGCCGGAATTTCGGCGGGGGTCACTGAAGCTTTCTTT.

The rearrangement joins TRBV7-7 to TRBJ2-7; 8 bases map to TRBD1. After removal of 3 bases from V and 2 bases from J, the junction contained 3 bases not matched to a gene. Germline CDR1 is SSHAT and CDR2 is FNYEAQ (reference sequence). The CDR3 has 14 amino acids. The CDR3 coding sequence is TGTGCCAGCAGCTTCCGACAGGGGCCCTACGAGCAGTACTTC. Translating gives CASSFRQGPYEQYF.

The chain employs TRBV19 and TRBJ2-5; 7 nucleotides match TRBD1. V dropped 5 bases and J dropped 4; count of bases not matched to a gene: 7. The CDR3 is 14 residues long. Germline loops: CDR1 LNHDA, CDR2 SQIVND (reference sequence). CDR3 amino acids: CASSLRQGTETQYF. The CDR3 DNA sequence: TGTGCCAGTAGTCTCAGACAGGGTACAGAGACCCAGTACTTC. Filled out from reference TRBV19 and TRBJ2-5, the complete variable domain reads DGGITQSPKYLFRKEGQNVTLSCEQNLNHDAMYWYRQDPGQGLRLIYYSQIVNDFQKGDIAEGYSVSREKKESFPLTVTSAQKNPTAFYLCASSLRQGTETQYFGPGTRLLVL.

The DNA of the CDR3 is TGCGCCAGCAGCTTGGAAACAGGGGCCTACGAGCAGTACTTC. It codes for CASSLETGAYEQYF. The rearrangement uses TRBV5-1 and TRBJ2-5, with 7 positions matching TRBD1. The end of the DNA is better explained by TRBJ2-7, so the J call may be wrong. Germline assignment: CDR1 SGHRS and CDR2 YFSETQ. CDR3 length: 14 residues.

The chain carries TRBV30 and TRBJ2-7, with 8 bases lining up with TRBD1. CDR3 length: 14 amino acids. CDR1 and CDR2 from the germline V gene are GTSNPN and SVGIG (reference sequence). V lost 3 bases to trimming and J lost 6 bases; unmatched junction nucleotides: 10. The CDR3 spells CAWSVGQALGEQYF. CDR3 bases: TGTGCCTGGAGCGTGGGACAGGCCTTAGGCGAGCAGTACTTC.

This clone was seen a single time. The chain uses TRBV28 and TRBJ1-6, with 7 bases that match TRBD1. The germline V gene encodes CDR1 MDHEN and CDR2 SYDVKM. This CDR3 contains 16 residues. The trim removed 6 bases at V and 5 bases at J, leaving 10 bases unmatched. Written as DNA, the CDR3 is TGTGCCAGCAGGGCTTCGGGACAGCTCAATAATTCACCCCTCCACTTT. It encodes CASRASGQLNNSPLHF.

The chain has TRBV4-1 and TRBJ1-6, with 8 bases aligning to TRBD1. The J segment lost 11 bases and the V segment lost 2 bases, leaving 8 bases of the junction unmatched. Per germline, CDR1 MGHRA and CDR2 YSYEKL. The CDR3 extends over 15 amino acids. The CDR3 DNA is TGCGCCAGCAGCCAACCCGGACAGGGCAGGACACCCCTCCACTTT. Translated, it gives CASSQPGQGRTPLHF.

The chain combines TRBV19 with TRBJ1-5, with a weak D call TRBD1 (6 bases). V lost 10 bases, J lost 7 bases, and 17 bases lay in between. Germline loops: CDR1 LNHDA, CDR2 SQIVND (reference sequence). The CDR3 totals 13 residues. DNA for the CDR3: TGTGCCACCAGAACACCAGGGGAGCAGCCCCAGCATTTT. Its protein is CATRTPGEQPQHF.

This clone was picked up a small number of times. The chain joins TRBV6-6 to TRBJ1-1; D uncertain. From germline, CDR1 is MNHNY and CDR2 SVGAGI (reference sequence). The CDR3 loop spans 13 amino acids. Trimming removed 5 bases from V and 2 bases from J, with 9 bases in between. This CDR3 reads CASSPTANTEAFF. The CDR3 DNA follows: TGTGCCAGCAGTCCTACAGCTAACACTGAAGCTTTCTTT.

The genes are TRBV2 and TRBJ1-1; D is perhaps TRBD1 (6 bases). The CDR3 has 15 residues. Trimming cost V 5 bases and J 2 bases, with 15 bases left between them. Germline V lookup: CDR1 SNHLY, CDR2 FYNNEI. This CDR3 reads CASSQYTGLNTEAFF. The CDR3 DNA reads TGTGCCAGCAGTCAGTATACAGGGTTAAACACTGAAGCTTTCTTT.

V usage is TRBV2 and J usage is TRBJ1-5, with D hard to call. CDR1 and CDR2 (germline): SNHLY, FYNNEI. CDR3 length: 14 amino acids. The ends were cut back, 8 bases at V and 1 base at J, with 12 bases in the middle. The CDR3, as DNA: TGTGCCAGCTGCCCAGACGGGAGCAATCAGCCCCAGCATTTT. Its translation is CASCPDGSNQPQHF.